This is a list of T cell receptor beta chains from one sample in a study of shared clonotypes between healthy human individuals. Assay: immunoSEQ multiplex PCR; the TCRdb copy retains only in-frame clones and omits some. The sample contains 530,000 or so clones, 75% to 80% of which appear only once. The sample was PBMCs. These receptors were collected from a middle-aged woman in good health. Some clones in this sample may be carry-over from other donors' samples. Both conserved end residues are part of each CDR3. The D gene is left open where the match is weak. Only part of the rows carry a size: once, few, many, or a class if the clone is expanded.

V gene	J gene	D gene	clone size	CDR3 protein	CDR3 DNA
TRBV7-2	TRBJ1-2	-	-	CASSLLYGSNYGYTF	TGTGCCAGCAGCTTATTGTACGGATCGAACTATGGCTACACCTTC
TRBV27	TRBJ2-7	TRBD2	-	CASRPVAGGHEQYF	TGTGCCAGCCGCCCAGTGGCGGGAGGCCACGAGCAGTACTTC
TRBV10-2	TRBJ1-1	-	-	CASSGGAVNTEAFF	TGCGCCAGCAGTGGGGGGGCGGTGAACACTGAAGCTTTCTTT
TRBV9	TRBJ1-1	-	-	CASSTRPGGEEEDTEAFF	TGTGCCAGCAGCACACGACCCGGGGGGGAGGAGGAGGACACTGAAGCTTTCTTT
TRBV30	TRBJ2-5	TRBD1	-	CAWSSDRGETQYF	TGTGCCTGGAGCTCCGACAGGGGGGAGACCCAGTACTTC
TRBV15	TRBJ2-3	TRBD2	-	CATSRDPIGTSGRDTQYF	TGTGCCACCAGCAGAGATCCCATTGGGACTAGCGGGAGAGATACGCAGTATTTT
TRBV11-2	TRBJ2-5	TRBD2	-	CASSSAAGGWETQYF	TGTGCCAGCAGCTCTGCAGCGGGAGGATGGGAGACCCAGTACTTC
TRBV5-4	TRBJ2-5	TRBD1	-	CASSRGQLETQYF	TGTGCCAGCAGCCGGGGACAGTTGGAGACCCAGTACTTC
TRBV7-9	TRBJ2-5	TRBD2	-	CASSTRRTSGNQETQYF	TGTGCCAGCAGCACACGACGGACTAGCGGGAACCAAGAGACCCAGTACTTC
TRBV6-6	TRBJ1-5	-	many	CASIRATGYNQPQHF	TGTGCCAGCATCAGGGCGACAGGATACAATCAGCCCCAGCATTTT
TRBV11-3	TRBJ2-3	-	-	CASSLGLPMSTDTQYF	TGTGCCAGCAGCTTAGGACTACCTATGAGCACAGATACGCAGTATTTT
TRBV10-3	TRBJ1-5	-	-	CAISEGGQGQPQHF	TGTGCCATCAGTGAGGGGGGGCAAGGTCAGCCCCAGCATTTT
TRBV5-4	TRBJ2-2	TRBD1	-	CASSTGTGGSTGELFF	TGTGCCAGCAGCACAGGGACAGGGGGGAGCACCGGGGAGCTGTTTTTT
TRBV7-7	TRBJ2-3	-	-	CASSPLGDTQYF	TGTGCCAGCAGCCCTCTGGGGGATACGCAGTATTTT
TRBV28	TRBJ2-7	TRBD1	-	CASRPSRDRGRQYF	TGTGCCAGCAGACCGTCCCGGGACAGAGGTAGGCAGTACTTC
TRBV6-4	TRBJ2-1	TRBD2	many	CASSVGSGTYNEQFF	TGTGCCAGCAGTGTGGGTAGCGGGACCTACAATGAGCAGTTCTTC
TRBV6-6	TRBJ2-7	-	-	CASSPGDPSMAEQYF	TGTGCCAGCAGTCCGGGGGATCCGTCCATGGCCGAGCAGTACTTC
TRBV6-1	TRBJ1-1	-	once	CASSARKLKDNQAFF	TGTGCCAGCAGTGCCCGAAAGCTCAAAGACAATCAAGCTTTCTTT
TRBV6-6	TRBJ2-7	TRBD2	-	CASSYTVTSGYEQYF	TGTGCCAGCAGTTACACCGTGACTAGCGGCTACGAGCAGTACTTC
TRBV6-1	TRBJ2-7	-	-	CASSVQRAYEQYF	TGTGCCAGCAGTGTTCAGAGAGCCTACGAGCAGTACTTC
TRBV5-4	TRBJ2-7	TRBD1	-	CASSSPRDREVEQYF	TGTGCCAGCAGTTCCCCCCGGGACAGGGAGGTAGAGCAGTACTTC
TRBV5-1	TRBJ2-2	TRBD2	few	CASSEQAGGNTGELFF	TGCGCCAGCAGCGAACAAGCGGGAGGGAACACCGGGGAGCTGTTTTTT
TRBV10-1	TRBJ2-1	TRBD2	-	CATHPVRLAGANEQFF	TGCGCCACCCACCCGGTGCGGCTAGCGGGAGCCAATGAGCAGTTCTTC
TRBV11-3	TRBJ2-1	-	-	CASSKGGEQFF	TGTGCCAGCAGCAAGGGGGGTGAGCAGTTCTTC
TRBV7-2	TRBJ2-7	-	many	CASSESGTRSYEQYF	TGTGCCAGCAGCGAATCCGGGACAAGATCATACGAGCAGTACTTC
TRBV25-1	TRBJ2-7	TRBD2	few	CASSNTPSTSGISYEQYF	TGTGCCAGCAGCAATACCCCATCGACTAGCGGGATCTCCTACGAGCAGTACTTC
TRBV10-2	TRBJ2-4	TRBD2	once	CASSESRARGGTLAKNIQYF	TGCGCCAGCAGTGAGTCAAGGGCGCGCGGGGGGACGCTAGCCAAAAACATTCAGTACTTC
TRBV7-2	TRBJ2-3	-	-	CASSASTPHGTDTQYF	TGTGCCAGCAGCGCCAGCACACCCCACGGCACAGATACGCAGTATTTT
TRBV7-9	TRBJ2-7	-	-	CASSLYGATYEQYF	TGTGCCAGCAGCTTATATGGGGCGACCTACGAGCAGTACTTC
TRBV29-1	TRBJ2-5	TRBD2	-	CSVGLAGGSKTQYF	TGCAGCGTTGGGCTAGCGGGAGGGTCGAAGACCCAGTACTTC
TRBV9	TRBJ1-5	-	-	CASSAWGGDGNQPQHF	TGTGCCAGCAGCGCCTGGGGGGGTGACGGCAATCAGCCCCAGCATTTT
TRBV6-1	TRBJ2-7	-	-	CASSEGGKYEQYF	TGTGCCAGCAGTGAAGGGGGCAAATACGAGCAGTACTTC
TRBV2	TRBJ1-6	-	-	CASSVFGDPNSPLHF	TGTGCCAGCAGTGTATTCGGAGACCCTAATTCACCCCTCCACTTT
TRBV29-1	TRBJ2-1	TRBD2	-	CSVGVTGGNEQFF	TGCAGCGTTGGTGTGACGGGAGGTAATGAGCAGTTCTTC
TRBV30	TRBJ2-2	-	-	CAWKIHSNTGELFF	TGTGCCTGGAAGATACACTCGAACACCGGGGAGCTGTTTTTT
TRBV18	TRBJ1-2	-	-	CASSPPQTSYGYTF	TGTGCCAGCTCACCACCGCAGACCTCCTATGGCTACACCTTC